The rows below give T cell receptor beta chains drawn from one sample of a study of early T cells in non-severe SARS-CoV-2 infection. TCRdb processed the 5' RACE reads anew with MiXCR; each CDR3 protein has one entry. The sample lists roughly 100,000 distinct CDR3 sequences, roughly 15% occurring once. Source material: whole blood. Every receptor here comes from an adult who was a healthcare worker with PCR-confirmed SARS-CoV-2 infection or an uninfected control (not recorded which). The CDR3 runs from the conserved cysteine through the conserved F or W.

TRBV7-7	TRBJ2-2	CASRSDYAAETGELFF
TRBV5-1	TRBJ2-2	CASSSDDRESITGELFF
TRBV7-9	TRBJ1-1	CASSFRGTGGRAEAFF
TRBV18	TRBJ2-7	CASSLGRASLQYF
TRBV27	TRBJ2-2	CASSFLVTGELFF
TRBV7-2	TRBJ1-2	CASRLEQGGNYGYTF
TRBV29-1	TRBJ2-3	CSVASGGATDTQYF
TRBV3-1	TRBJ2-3	CASSHTDTQYF
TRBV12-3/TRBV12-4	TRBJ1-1	CASSFDRNTEAFF
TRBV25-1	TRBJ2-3	CASRPTSGGVTDTQYF
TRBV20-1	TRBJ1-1	CSAREFYRDATEAFF
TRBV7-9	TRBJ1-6	CASSYWGAAYNSPLHF
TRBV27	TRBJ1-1	CASSFGTGWNTEAFF
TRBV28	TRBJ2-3	CASSLSLSSEYF
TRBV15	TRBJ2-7	CATSRDGGRAGEQYF
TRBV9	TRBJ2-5	CASSWAGDETQYF
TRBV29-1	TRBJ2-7	CSVEGGYRDEQYF
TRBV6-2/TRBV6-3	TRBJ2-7	CASSRTGPYEQYF
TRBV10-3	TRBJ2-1	CAISALAGEDNEQFF
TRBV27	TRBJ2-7	CASSPSRGVSAEQYF
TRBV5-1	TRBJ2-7	CASSLSVSGGSLSYEQYF
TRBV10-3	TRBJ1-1	CAISESRDRLSTEAFF
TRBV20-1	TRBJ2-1	CSAQYRVGGEQFF
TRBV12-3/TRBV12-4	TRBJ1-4	CASSLADKPSGTGPNEKLFF
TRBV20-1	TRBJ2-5	CSARADPQETQYF
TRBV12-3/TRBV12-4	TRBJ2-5	CASTPGTAQETQYF
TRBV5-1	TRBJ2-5	CASSFREYQETQYF
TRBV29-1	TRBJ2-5	CSVEDRVRETQYF
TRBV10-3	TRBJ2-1	CASQTGFEQFF
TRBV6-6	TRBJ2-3	CASRNTDTQYF
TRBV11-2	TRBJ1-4	CASSSIREESEKLFF
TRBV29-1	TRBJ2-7	CSVGTAYEQYF
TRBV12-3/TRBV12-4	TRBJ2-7	CASTWDGAYEQYF
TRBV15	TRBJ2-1	CATSVSRGAGYNEQFF
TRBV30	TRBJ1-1	CAWSVRSYGQPLQVNTEAFF
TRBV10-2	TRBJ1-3	CASSRTRDPGNTIYF
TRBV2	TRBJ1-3	CASLEDSGNTIYF